Shown below are 4 T cell receptor beta chains from a single sample sequenced in a study of T cell repertoires in cytomegalovirus infection. No antigen is known for these receptors. TCRdb reprocessed the reads with MiXCR, giving one entry per CDR3 protein. The table includes about 740,000 distinct CDR3 sequences, around 31% detected once. The sample in question was cultured PBMCs, obtained from culture after CMV antigen stimulation. Receptors originate from a human donor in good health (CMV status not recorded). Some clones in this sample may be carry-over from other donors' samples.

The V call is TRBV6-6, the J call TRBJ2-1, with 14 bases fitting TRBD2. This CDR3 region has 17 residues. The trim removed 5 bases at V and 4 bases at J, leaving 7 bases unmatched. The germline gives CDR1 MNHNY, CDR2 SVGAGI (reference sequence). CDR3 protein: CASSVGTSGGLYNEQFF. As DNA, the CDR3 is TGTGCCAGCAGTGTAGGGACTAGCGGGGGCCTTTACAATGAGCAGTTCTTC.

The table lists this clonotype with many counts. The chain has TRBV11-2 and TRBJ2-7; 8 nucleotides align to TRBD1. Germline-derived CDR1 and CDR2 are SGHAT and FQNNGV. The V gene end was trimmed by 1 base and the J gene end by 3 bases; junction bases not matched to a gene: 2. The CDR3 is made up of 14 amino acids. The CDR3 coding sequence is TGTGCCAGCAGCTTAGGGGGACAGGTCTACGAGCAGTACTTC. It yields the protein CASSLGGQVYEQYF.

The chain employs TRBV4-3 and TRBJ2-3; no clear D. The germline V and J ends were trimmed by 1 base and 0 bases, with 17 bases remaining between them. Germline CDR1 is LGHNA and CDR2 is YSLEER. CDR3 length: 18 amino acids. In nucleotides, the CDR3 is TGCGCCAGCAGCCAAGTGTTAGCCATTTACGCTAGCACAGATACGCAGTATTTT. Protein: CASSQVLAIYASTDTQYF.

The chain combines TRBV7-2 with TRBJ2-3, with 7 bases that match TRBD2. Germline CDR1 reads SGHTA; CDR2 reads FQGNSA. This CDR3 comprises 16 residues. Trimming removed 6 bases from V and 6 bases from J; junction bases left unmatched: 15. CDR3 region: CASRLDGTTLRDTQYF. In DNA, the CDR3 is TGTGCCAGCAGGCTAGATGGGACTACTCTGAGGGATACGCAGTATTTT.